Detailed here is one TCR beta chain. Other nucleotide sequences from this sample produce the same CDR3. Germline V gene sequence: CDR1 SGHRS, CDR2 YFSETQ. CDR3 length equals 12 residues. Trimming cost V 0 bases and J 2 bases, with 1 base left between them. The entry originates in a study of memory CD4+ T cells and cytomegalovirus serostatus. Assay: immunoSEQ multiplex PCR; the TCRdb copy retains only in-frame clones and omits some. The top ten clones hold roughly 4% of a sample with 85,000 to 100,000 clones, 80% of them seen once. Single viable CD3+CD4+CD8-CD45RO+ cells were sorted as the memory CD4+ T cells. Serum IgG to CMV pp150, pp28, p38 and p52 defined serostatus.

The sequence was obtained from an adult in good health and CMV-seropositive. Specimen: memory CD4+ T cells from blood. This chain joins TRBV5-1 and TRBJ2-3; D not resolved. CDR3 sequence: CASSLVTDTQYF. The CDR3, as DNA: TGCGCCAGCAGCTTGGTCACAGATACGCAGTATTTT.